Listed below are T cell receptor beta chains from one sample, sequenced in a study of shared clonotypes between healthy human individuals. Profiled with immunoSEQ multiplex PCR; TCRdb holds only in-frame clones, not every one. This sample has roughly 1,000,000 clones, with about four fifths found just once. Sequencing was carried out using memory CD4+ T cells from PBMCs. These TCRs come from a man aged 18 to 29 in good health. Some clones in this sample may be carry-over from other donors' samples. CDR3s include the opening cysteine and the closing phenylalanine or tryptophan. D genes are given only for firm matches. Where a row states a size, it is once, few, many or the class of an expanded clone; other rows omit it.

V gene	clone size	J gene	D gene	CDR3 protein	CDR3 DNA
TRBV7-2	-	TRBJ2-1	TRBD2	CASSRLAGVFLGSYNEQFF	TGTGCCAGCAGCCGACTAGCGGGAGTGTTCCTGGGGTCTTACAATGAGCAGTTCTTC
TRBV27	-	TRBJ1-4	-	CASSRAGSNEKLFF	TGTGCCAGCAGCCGCGCGGGCTCAAATGAAAAACTGTTTTTT
TRBV7-6	-	TRBJ2-1	TRBD2	CASSLAVRLTSGREAEQFF	TGTGCCAGCAGCTTAGCGGTGCGACTCACTAGCGGGAGAGAGGCTGAGCAGTTCTTC
TRBV5-1	-	TRBJ2-1	TRBD2	CASSFSGGPFNEQFF	TGCGCCAGCAGCTTCTCGGGAGGGCCTTTCAATGAGCAGTTCTTC
TRBV2	-	TRBJ2-2	TRBD2	CASGGLAGGYTGELFF	TGTGCCAGCGGCGGACTAGCGGGAGGATACACCGGGGAGCTGTTTTTT
TRBV6-1	-	TRBJ2-7	TRBD1	CASSGDRGYEQYF	TGTGCCAGCAGCGGGGACAGGGGCTACGAGCAGTACTTC
TRBV28	-	TRBJ1-2	-	CASSLRGDGYTF	TGTGCCAGCAGTTTAAGAGGGGATGGCTACACCTTC
TRBV20-1	many	TRBJ2-7	TRBD2	CSGTSDYEQYF	TGCAGCGGGACTAGCGACTACGAGCAGTACTTC
TRBV19	-	TRBJ1-5	-	CASSIRGDGPPQHF	TGTGCCAGTAGTATCAGAGGAGATGGACCGCCCCAGCATTTT
TRBV5-1	once	TRBJ2-1	-	CASSINLGASLGGYNEQFF	TGCGCCAGCAGCATCAATCTAGGGGCTTCACTAGGAGGCTACAATGAGCAGTTCTTC
TRBV7-2	-	TRBJ1-4	-	CASSRLRMNNEKLFF	TGTGCCAGCAGCCGCCTCCGGATGAACAATGAAAAACTGTTTTTT
TRBV29-1	-	TRBJ2-1	TRBD2	CSVSRRGTSGSSDEQFF	TGCAGCGTTAGTCGCCGGGGGACTAGCGGGAGTTCTGATGAGCAGTTCTTC
TRBV29-1	-	TRBJ1-4	TRBD1	CSAGGTATNEKLFF	TGCAGCGCCGGAGGGACAGCGACTAATGAAAAACTGTTTTTT
TRBV28	-	TRBJ2-7	-	CASSSTALLRQYF	TGTGCCAGCAGTTCGACCGCCCTCCTAAGGCAGTACTTC
TRBV11-2	-	TRBJ1-2	-	CASRGMGSKGANYGYTF	TGTGCCAGCAGAGGAATGGGCAGCAAAGGAGCTAACTATGGCTACACCTTC
TRBV30	-	TRBJ2-2	-	CAWSVGGNTGELFF	TGTGCCTGGAGTGTAGGCGGGAACACCGGGGAGCTGTTTTTT
TRBV29-1	-	TRBJ1-2	-	CSVSKRGYTF	TGCAGCGTCTCTAAGCGTGGCTACACCTTC
TRBV28	-	TRBJ2-5	-	CASSDGQGGQVTQYF	TGTGCCAGCAGTGACGGGCAGGGGGGCCAGGTGACCCAGTACTTC
TRBV7-9	few	TRBJ2-3	-	CASSHERLFSTDTQYF	TGTGCCAGCAGTCACGAGCGGTTGTTCAGCACAGATACGCAGTATTTT
TRBV15	few	TRBJ1-1	-	CATSRGEGKGDTEAFF	TGTGCCACCAGCAGAGGGGAGGGGAAGGGGGACACTGAAGCTTTCTTT
TRBV5-6	-	TRBJ2-7	TRBD1	CASTPAGGQGAYEQYF	TGTGCCAGCACCCCCGCGGGGGGACAGGGGGCTTACGAGCAGTACTTC
TRBV25-1	-	TRBJ2-3	-	CASSDQGLTDTQYF	TGTGCCAGCAGTGATCAGGGATTAACAGATACGCAGTATTTT
TRBV6-1	-	TRBJ2-3	-	CASSELGSVVNTQYF	TGTGCCAGCAGTGAATTGGGCAGCGTGGTAAATACGCAGTATTTT
TRBV7-2	once	TRBJ2-7	-	CASSPMGYSYEQYF	TGTGCCAGCAGCCCGATGGGCTACTCCTACGAGCAGTACTTC
TRBV6-1	-	TRBJ1-4	-	CASKWEPTNEKLFF	TGTGCCAGCAAGTGGGAACCAACTAATGAAAAACTGTTTTTT
TRBV29-1	-	TRBJ2-3	-	CSVEADSTDTQYF	TGCAGCGTTGAGGCGGACAGCACAGATACGCAGTATTTT
TRBV5-1	-	TRBJ2-7	-	CASSLGRNSYEQYF	TGCGCCAGCAGCTTGGGGAGAAATTCCTACGAGCAGTACTTC
TRBV9	-	TRBJ2-7	-	CASSVAPAVSYEQYF	TGTGCCAGCAGCGTGGCACCGGCAGTCTCCTACGAGCAGTACTTC
TRBV2	-	TRBJ2-7	-	CASSEALGSYEQYF	TGTGCCAGCAGTGAAGCGCTCGGTTCCTACGAGCAGTACTTC
TRBV27	-	TRBJ2-7	TRBD2	CASSSIGTSSYEQYF	TGTGCCAGCAGTTCCATCGGGACTAGCTCCTACGAGCAGTACTTC
TRBV5-1	-	TRBJ2-2	-	CASSLLGNGNTGELFF	TGCGCCAGCAGCTTACTAGGGAACGGGAACACCGGGGAGCTGTTTTTT
TRBV28	-	TRBJ1-6	TRBD1	CASSPGQGNSPLHF	TGTGCCAGCTCACCGGGACAGGGGAATTCACCCCTCCACTTT
TRBV11-3	-	TRBJ1-1	TRBD1	CASSPGQGPNTEAFF	TGTGCCAGCAGCCCGGGACAGGGACCCAACACTGAAGCTTTCTTT
TRBV28	-	TRBJ1-2	TRBD1	CASSFPGQSYGYTF	TGTGCCAGCAGTTTCCCGGGACAGAGCTATGGCTACACCTTC
TRBV5-1	once	TRBJ1-1	-	CASRPRAGMNTEAFF	TGCGCCAGCAGACCACGGGCAGGCATGAACACTGAAGCTTTCTTT
TRBV27	-	TRBJ2-2	-	CASSPSGTANTGELFF	TGTGCCAGCAGTCCTTCCGGGACCGCGAACACCGGGGAGCTGTTTTTT
TRBV23-1	-	TRBJ2-7	-	CASSPRWGGASYEQYF	TGCGCCAGCAGTCCGAGGTGGGGCGGGGCCTCCTACGAGCAGTACTTC
TRBV29-1	-	TRBJ2-5	-	CSGLRGNQETQYF	TGCAGCGGGCTACGGGGAAATCAAGAGACCCAGTACTTC
TRBV7-2	-	TRBJ2-7	-	CASSSKGGALYEQYF	TGTGCCAGCAGCTCAAAAGGGGGGGCGCTCTACGAGCAGTACTTC
TRBV9	few	TRBJ1-2	TRBD1	CASSSTLNRGSGYGYTF	TGTGCCAGCAGCTCAACCCTGAACAGGGGCTCTGGATATGGCTACACCTTC
TRBV11-1	-	TRBJ2-7	-	CASSYGASRYEQYF	TGTGCCAGCAGCTATGGTGCTTCTCGCTACGAGCAGTACTTC
TRBV5-1	-	TRBJ2-5	TRBD1	CASSLGQGAVETQYF	TGCGCCAGCAGCTTGGGACAGGGCGCTGTGGAGACCCAGTACTTC
TRBV5-1	few	TRBJ2-1	TRBD2	CASSLSGMAGRDEQFF	TGCGCCAGCAGCTTGAGCGGGATGGCAGGGAGGGATGAGCAGTTCTTC
TRBV5-4	-	TRBJ2-2	TRBD2	CASSFGQGGTGELFF	TGTGCCAGCAGCTTTGGGCAGGGAGGGACCGGGGAGCTGTTTTTT
TRBV29-1	-	TRBJ1-1	TRBD1	CSVRTGGFEAFF	TGCAGCGTGCGGACAGGGGGCTTTGAAGCTTTCTTT